This T cell receptor (beta chain) was observed in a study of immune reconstitution after stem cell transplant in scleroderma. TCRdb used MiXCR to reprocess the RT-PCR reads, holding one entry per CDR3 protein. The sample has 2,000 to 2,500 distinct CDR3 sequences, less than 10% seen once. With 3 bases clipped from V and 1 base from J, the junction kept 5 bases outside the gene matches. Germline V gene sequence: CDR1 SGHRS, CDR2 YFSETQ. This CDR3 contains 15 residues. This material was collected before or after autologous hematopoietic stem cell transplantation (not recorded which). The chain uses TRBV5-1 and TRBJ1-1; TRBD1 matches 8 bases. The clonotype comes from a male donor with systemic sclerosis. The DNA of the CDR3 is TGCGCCAGCAGCTCCTGGACAGGGACGAACACTGAAGCTTTCTTT. Translated: CASSSWTGTNTEAFF. The full variable domain, in which reference TRBV5-1 and TRBJ1-1 provide the parts outside the CDR3, is KAGVTQTPRYLIKTRGQQVTLSCSPISGHRSVSWYQQTPGQGLQFLFEYFSETQRNKGNFPGRFSGRQFSNSRSEMNVSTLELGDSALYLCASSSWTGTNTEAFFGQGTRLTVV.